The 30 T cell receptor beta chains listed next were all sequenced from one sample in a study of blood T cell repertoires in COVID-19. Assay used: immunoSEQ multiplex PCR; TCRdb lists only in-frame clones, some missing. There are 140,000 or so clones in the sample; 70% to 90% occur only once, and around 2.5% lies in the top ten. The sequencing sample was made of peripheral blood. All receptors come from a human donor with acute or convalescent COVID-19. The donor label of this sample is uncertain.

The rearrangement uses TRBV19 and TRBJ2-5, with 9 bases that match TRBD2. This CDR3 is 16 amino acids long. Germline V CDR1 and CDR2: LNHDA, SQIVND (reference sequence). Trimming removed 9 bases from V and 0 bases from J; junction bases left unmatched: 11. As DNA, the CDR3 is TGTGCCAGCAAACCCCCGGGACTAGCCAACCAAGAGACCCAGTACTTC. Translation gives CASKPPGLANQETQYF. The variable domain in full, with the rest retrieved from reference TRBV19 and TRBJ2-5, is DGGITQSPKYLFRKEGQNVTLSCEQNLNHDAMYWYRQDPGQGLRLIYYSQIVNDFQKGDIAEGYSVSREKKESFPLTVTSAQKNPTAFYLCASKPPGLANQETQYFGPGTRLLVL.

The chain carries TRBV7-3 and TRBJ1-2; D gene unclear. V was trimmed by 6 bases and J by 4 bases, leaving 12 bases between them. The CDR3 spans 13 residues. Per germline, CDR1 SGHTA and CDR2 FQGTGA. The CDR3 protein is CASSRYEGYGYTF. DNA for the CDR3: TGTGCCAGCAGTAGATACGAGGGCTATGGCTACACCTTC.

The chain couples TRBV6-5 to TRBJ2-5; D remains unclear. The CDR3 length is 16 residues. The V gene's germline CDR1 is MNHEY and CDR2 SVGAGI. The V and J ends lost 4 bases and 4 bases respectively, with 19 bases between them. CDR3 region: CASSSPTLGSGETQYF. In DNA form, the CDR3 reads TGTGCCAGCAGTTCACCCACCTTGGGCAGTGGAGAGACCCAGTACTTC.

The V gene is TRBV24-1, the J gene TRBJ1-2, with 9 bases aligning to TRBD1. Unmatched junction bases numbered 13, after V lost 7 bases and J lost 8 bases. This CDR3 region has 15 residues. The V gene's germline CDR1 is KGHDR and CDR2 SFDVKD. Here the CDR3 reads CATSRPGTGIKGYTF. CDR3 sequence (DNA): TGTGCCACCAGCCGCCCGGGGACAGGGATAAAGGGCTACACCTTC.

The gene calls are TRBV7-2 and TRBJ2-5, with D unresolved. This CDR3 comprises 13 residues. Trimming took 2 bases from V and 0 from J, leaving 4 bases between them. Germline V gene lookup returns CDR1 SGHTA and CDR2 FQGNSA. This CDR3 is CASSLQYQETQYF. CDR3 in DNA: TGTGCCAGCAGCTTACAGTACCAAGAGACCCAGTACTTC.

This chain joins TRBV10-3 and TRBJ1-1; 9 bases fit TRBD1. Germline CDR1 reads ENHRY; CDR2 reads SYGVKD. With V trimmed by 6 bases and J by 1 base, 3 bases remained unmatched. The CDR3 has 14 residues. CDR3 coding DNA: TGTGCCATCAGGGGGACAGGGAAGAACACTGAAGCTTTCTTT. Translated, it gives CAIRGTGKNTEAFF.

The rearrangement joins TRBV6-2 or TRBV6-3 to TRBJ1-5; no reliable D call. In germline, CDR1 is MNHEY, CDR2 SVGEGT. The V gene lost 0 bases and the J gene lost 0 bases, with 21 bases spanning the gap. The CDR3 is 20 amino acids. DNA of the CDR3: TGTGCCAGCAGTTACTCAATTTCCAAAGCATCGTCATATAGCAATCAGCCCCAGCATTTT. Amino acid sequence: CASSYSISKASSYSNQPQHF.

This chain joins TRBV3-1 (or the pseudogene TRBV3-2) and TRBJ2-2; maybe TRBD1 (6 bases). This CDR3 spans 14 amino acids. The V gene's germline CDR1 is LGHDT and CDR2 YNNKEL (reference sequence). V was clipped by 4 bases and J by 5 bases, with 11 bases between them. The CDR3 protein is CASSPGQSTGELFF. The CDR3 DNA reads as TGTGCCAGCAGCCCCGGACAGTCAACCGGGGAGCTGTTTTTT.

V gene TRBV4-3 combines with J gene TRBJ2-2; a weak D match, TRBD2 (7 bases). CDR3 length: 17 residues. V gave up 4 bases and J gave up 6 bases, with 21 bases separating them. The germline V gene encodes CDR1 LGHNA and CDR2 YSLEER. Written as DNA, the CDR3 is TGCGCCAGCAGCCGCTCGGGGGCGGGAGACGGAGCCGGGGAGCTGTTTTTT. Translation gives CASSRSGAGDGAGELFF.

The V call is TRBV5-8, the J call TRBJ2-6, with a possible D match to TRBD1 (5 bases). CDR3 length: 15 amino acids. Germline V gene sequence: CDR1 SGHTS, CDR2 YDEGEE. V was cut by 0 bases and J by 3 bases, with 7 bases left in between. CDR3 in amino acids: CASSLAGFGANVLTF. CDR3 coding DNA: TGTGCCAGCAGCTTGGCAGGGTTTGGGGCCAACGTCCTGACTTTC.

J is TRBJ1-1 and V is TRBV19; the match to TRBD1 covers 9 bases. V lost 4 bases and J lost 6; bases outside the gene matches: 9. Germline V gene lookup returns CDR1 LNHDA and CDR2 SQIVND (reference sequence). The CDR3 is 15 amino acids. CDR3 bases: TGTGCCAGTAGTAGCCCCGGACAGGGGTCCTCTGAAGCTTTCTTT. This codes for CASSSPGQGSSEAFF.

The genes are TRBV11-3 and TRBJ2-1, with TRBD1 matching 8 bases. Germline loops: CDR1 SGHNT, CDR2 YENEEA. This CDR3 region has 14 residues. With 5 bases clipped from V and 7 bases from J, the junction kept 7 bases outside the gene matches. The DNA for the CDR3 is TGTGCCAGCAGCCAGAATCAGGGGGCAAATGAGCAGTTCTTC. As protein: CASSQNQGANEQFF.

The rearrangement joins TRBV6-6 to TRBJ2-1, with 9 bases aligning to TRBD1. V was pared by 5 bases and J by 5 bases, with 7 bases of the junction left unmatched. This CDR3 comprises 15 residues. The germline CDR1 and CDR2 sequences are MNHNY and SVGAGI (reference sequence). The CDR3 is CASSDGTGRHNEQFF. In nucleotides, the CDR3 is TGTGCCAGCAGTGACGGGACAGGGAGGCACAATGAGCAGTTCTTC.

The chain links TRBV19 to TRBJ1-3; D might be TRBD1 (6 bases). Germline-derived CDR1 and CDR2 are LNHDA and SQIVND (reference sequence). This CDR3 is 14 amino acids long. V lost 5 bases, J lost 4 bases, and 12 bases lay in between. This CDR3 reads CASSPRTVGNTIYF. DNA for the CDR3: TGTGCCAGTAGTCCGCGGACAGTCGGAAACACCATATATTTT.

This chain uses TRBV5-3 with TRBJ2-7; D is undetermined. TRBV5-3 is recorded as an ORF, its role being uncertain. Trimming took off 0 bases at V and 4 bases at J, with 8 bases between the two ends. The CDR3 runs to 13 residues. The CDR3 DNA reads TGTGCCAGAAGCTTGGCGAAGCAATACGAGCAGTACTTC. As protein: CARSLAKQYEQYF.

The chain links TRBV6-2 or TRBV6-3 to TRBJ1-4; 7 nucleotides line up with TRBD1. The CDR3 loop spans 15 amino acids. The J segment lost 5 bases and the V segment lost 1 base, leaving 4 bases of the junction unmatched. Germline CDR1 reads MNHEY; CDR2 reads SVGEGT. CDR3 amino acids: CASSYWGQRNEKLFF. The CDR3 DNA is TGTGCCAGCAGTTACTGGGGACAGAGAAATGAAAAACTGTTTTTT.

V gene TRBV3-1 (or the pseudogene TRBV3-2) combines with J gene TRBJ2-3; 9 bases align to TRBD2. Germline CDR1 LGHDT, CDR2 YNNKEL (reference sequence). J lost 3 bases, V lost 1 base, and 5 bases had no gene match. This CDR3 is built from 16 residues. The CDR3 protein is CASSQALAGATDTQYF. The DNA for the CDR3 is TGTGCCAGCAGCCAAGCCTTAGCGGGAGCGACAGATACGCAGTATTTT.

This clone was recorded once. The chain recombines TRBV24-1 with TRBJ2-5; TRBD2 aligns across 7 bases. CDR1 is KGHDR, CDR2 SFDVKD, per germline. V was clipped by 4 bases and J by 1 base; unmatched bases: 8. The CDR3 is 16 amino acids. As DNA, the CDR3 is TGTGCCACCAGTGACGGAATAGCGGGCAGCCAAGAGACCCAGTACTTC. This gives the protein CATSDGIAGSQETQYF.

This clone has just one count. The genes are TRBV6-5 and TRBJ1-1; D call uncertain. Germline lookup yields CDR1 MNHEY and CDR2 SVGAGI. Trimming removed 5 bases at V and 7 bases at J, with 14 bases between. CDR3 length equals 13 residues. The CDR3 sequence: CASSPSSGHEAFF. CDR3 nucleotide sequence: TGTGCCAGCAGTCCGTCCTCGGGTCATGAAGCTTTCTTT.

This chain links TRBV9 with TRBJ2-2, with D possibly matching TRBD2 (6 bases). The germline CDR1 and CDR2 sequences are SGDLS and YYNGEE. The V end lost 4 bases, the J end lost 4 bases, and 20 bases lay between the germline ends. The CDR3 runs to 17 residues. CDR3 protein: CASSPRPGSLGTGELFF. The CDR3 DNA reads as TGTGCCAGCAGCCCCCGACCCGGGAGTTTGGGCACCGGGGAGCTGTTTTTT.

The chain recombines TRBV12-5 with TRBJ1-5, with 7 positions matching TRBD1. The CDR3 covers 15 residues. Germline lookup yields CDR1 LGHNT and CDR2 FRNRAP. With 6 bases clipped from V and 2 bases from J, the junction kept 7 bases outside the gene matches. CDR3 region: CASGPLDRRNQPQHF. The CDR3, as DNA: TGTGCTAGTGGGCCGCTGGACAGGCGCAATCAGCCCCAGCATTTT.

V is TRBV19 and J is TRBJ1-5; TRBD1 is a possible D gene (5 bases). The germline V gene has CDR1 LNHDA and CDR2 SQIVND (reference sequence). The CDR3 totals 16 residues. V was shortened by 3 bases and J by 2 bases, with 14 bases between the two germline ends. The CDR3 protein is CASSILAGGGNQPQHF. DNA for the CDR3: TGTGCCAGTAGTATCTTAGCAGGAGGGGGCAATCAGCCCCAGCATTTT.

A few counts support this clone. J is TRBJ2-7 and V is TRBV28, with 12 positions matching TRBD1. V gave up 5 bases and J gave up 6 bases; unmatched junction bases: 11. The germline gives CDR1 MDHEN, CDR2 SYDVKM. This CDR3 is 16 amino acids long. CDR3 sequence: CASSAPGQGAAREQYF. DNA for the CDR3: TGTGCCAGCAGTGCCCCGGGACAGGGGGCCGCCCGCGAGCAGTACTTC.

This clone was recorded once. The V and J genes are TRBV28 and TRBJ1-1, with TRBD1 identical over 8 bases. The V segment lost 6 bases and the J segment 2 bases; nucleotides outside the gene matches: 5. Germline V gives CDR1 MDHEN, CDR2 SYDVKM. CDR3 length equals 14 residues. The CDR3, as DNA: TGTGCCAGCAGGATAGGGACAGGAAACACTGAAGCTTTCTTT. Its translation is CASRIGTGNTEAFF.

With regard to this clone: The sample carries other DNA sequences with the same CDR3. The rearrangement links TRBV2 to TRBJ2-7; a weak D match, TRBD2 (5 bases). The germline V gene encodes CDR1 SNHLY and CDR2 FYNNEI. This CDR3 has 11 residues. Trimming took off 7 bases at V and 3 bases at J, with 7 bases between the two ends. CDR3 region: CASKEGYEQYF. The CDR3 nucleotides read TGTGCCAGCAAAGAGGGCTACGAGCAGTACTTC.

This CDR3 is CASSLNLGAYNEQFF. The CDR3 DNA reads TGTGCCAGCAGCTTGAACTTGGGAGCTTACAATGAGCAGTTCTTC. The chain is built from TRBV5-4 and TRBJ2-1; possibly TRBD2 for D (5 bases). Trimming removed 1 base at V and 4 bases at J, with 12 bases between. Germline-derived CDR1 and CDR2 are SGHNT and YYREEE (reference sequence). CDR3 length: 15 residues.

The chain carries TRBV4-3 and TRBJ2-2; D gene ambiguous. This CDR3 is built from 15 residues. V lost 0 bases, J lost 6 bases, and 11 bases lay in between. Germline lookup yields CDR1 LGHNA and CDR2 YSLEER. CDR3: CASSQENGFPGELFF. The CDR3, as DNA: TGCGCCAGCAGCCAAGAGAACGGTTTCCCCGGGGAGCTGTTTTTT.

This chain's CDR3 is CAWSWGPGSPTLYGYTF. The CDR3 nucleotides read TGTGCCTGGAGTTGGGGGCCGGGGTCCCCCACTTTATATGGCTACACCTTC. The J gene is TRBJ1-2, the V gene TRBV30, with a tentative D call TRBD1 (6 bases). Germline-derived CDR1 and CDR2 are GTSNPN and SVGIG (reference sequence). V lost 2 bases and J 5 bases, leaving 24 bases between the germline ends. The CDR3 is made up of 17 amino acids.

In its sample, this clone was seen a few times. The J gene is TRBJ1-5, the V gene TRBV2; 9 bases are a match to TRBD1. CDR3 length equals 15 residues. V gave up 6 bases and J gave up 6 bases; unmatched junction bases: 9. CDR1 is SNHLY and CDR2 is FYNNEI in the germline V gene. For the CDR3, the DNA is TGTGCCAGCAGGGAACAGGGGGCGCCGGGTCAGCCCCAGCATTTT. It translates to CASREQGAPGQPQHF.

The chain employs TRBV21-1 and TRBJ2-7; TRBD1, the D gene given by the table, was not confirmed from the DNA. TRBV21-1 is described as a pseudogene. The CDR3 has 14 amino acids. In DNA, the CDR3 is TGTGCCAGCAGCAAAGTACGGACAGACTACGAGCAGTACTTC. Amino acid sequence: CASSKVRTDYEQYF.